This TCR beta chain was documented in a study of blood T cell repertoires in COVID-19. As for the study in general: Sample material is recorded as cDNA or gDNA derived from T cells, B-cell-depleted T cells, or PBMCs.

Per germline, CDR1 LNHDA and CDR2 SQIVND (reference sequence). The CDR3 is made up of 13 amino acids. V was clipped by 7 bases and J by 0 bases, with 9 bases between them. This clone occurred once. Recruits, aged about 18 to 89 years, lived in 24 US areas. Source study methods: Estimates of nucleated cell counts were drawn from the amplification of reference gene primers. Sequencing was performed with immunoSEQ multiplex PCR; in TCRdb, only in-frame clones are kept and a portion is missing. V and J calls and clone size follow that table, whereas D and trimming were derived from the DNA. The sample has about 220,000 clones, approximately 80% seen once; the top ten hold roughly 3.5%.

The rearrangement links TRBV19 to TRBJ1-1; D is undetermined. The sequence came from a woman aged 55-70 years who had recovered from COVID-19. The sequenced sample was PBMCs or T cells enriched from blood (not recorded which). The CDR3: CASKRLMNTEAFF. The CDR3 DNA is TGTGCCAGTAAGCGGCTTATGAACACTGAAGCTTTCTTT.